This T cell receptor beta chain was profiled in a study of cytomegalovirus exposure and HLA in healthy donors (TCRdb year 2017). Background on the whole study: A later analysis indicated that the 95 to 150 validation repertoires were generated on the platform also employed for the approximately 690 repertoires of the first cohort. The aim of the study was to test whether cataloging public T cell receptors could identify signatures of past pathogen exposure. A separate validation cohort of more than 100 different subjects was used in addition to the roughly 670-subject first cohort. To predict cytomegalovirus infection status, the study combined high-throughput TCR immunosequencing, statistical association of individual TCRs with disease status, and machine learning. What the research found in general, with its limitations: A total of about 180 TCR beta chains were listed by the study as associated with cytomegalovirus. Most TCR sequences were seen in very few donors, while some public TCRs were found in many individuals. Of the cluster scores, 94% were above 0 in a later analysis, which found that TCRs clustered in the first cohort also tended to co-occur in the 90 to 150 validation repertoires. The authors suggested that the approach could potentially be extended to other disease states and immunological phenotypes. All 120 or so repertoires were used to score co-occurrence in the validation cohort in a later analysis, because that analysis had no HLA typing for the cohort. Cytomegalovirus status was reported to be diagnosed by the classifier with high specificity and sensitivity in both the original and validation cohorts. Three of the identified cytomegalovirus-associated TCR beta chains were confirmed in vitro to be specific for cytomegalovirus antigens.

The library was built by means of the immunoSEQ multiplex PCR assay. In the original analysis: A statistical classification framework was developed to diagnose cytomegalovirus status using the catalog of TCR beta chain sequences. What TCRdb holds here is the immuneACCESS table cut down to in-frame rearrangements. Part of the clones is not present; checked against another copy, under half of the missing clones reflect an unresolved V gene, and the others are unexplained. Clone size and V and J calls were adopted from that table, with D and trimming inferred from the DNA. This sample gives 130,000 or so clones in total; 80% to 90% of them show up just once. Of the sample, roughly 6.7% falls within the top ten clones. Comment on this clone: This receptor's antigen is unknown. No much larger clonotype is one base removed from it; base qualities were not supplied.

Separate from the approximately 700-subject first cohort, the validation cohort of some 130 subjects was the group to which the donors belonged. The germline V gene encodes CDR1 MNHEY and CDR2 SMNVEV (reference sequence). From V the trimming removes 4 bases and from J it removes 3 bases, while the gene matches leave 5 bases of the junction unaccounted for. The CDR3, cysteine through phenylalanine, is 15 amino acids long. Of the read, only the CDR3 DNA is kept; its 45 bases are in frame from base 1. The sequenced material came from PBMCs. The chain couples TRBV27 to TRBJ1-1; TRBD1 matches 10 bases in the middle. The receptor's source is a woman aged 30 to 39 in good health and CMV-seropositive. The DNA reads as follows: TGTGCCAGCAGTTCCCAGACAGGGGGCTACACTGAAGCTTTCTTT. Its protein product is CASSSQTGGYTEAFF.